This T cell receptor (beta chain) was sequenced during a study of response to subunit inactivated influenza vaccine. To note about this clonotype: Its antigen is not known.

Study outcomes and limitations: Researchers suggested that each seasonal influenza vaccination recruits few new T cells.

The CDR3 has 19 amino acids. Germline CDR1 SGHVS, CDR2 FQNEAQ. With 0 bases clipped from V and 6 bases from J, the junction kept 14 bases outside the gene matches. One entry per CDR3 protein, called by TCRdb with MiXCR from the RT-PCR reads. The sample lists around 480,000 distinct CDR3 sequences; approximately 11% were seen once. The sequence came from a man aged 50 to 60 who received an inactivated influenza vaccine. The J gene is TRBJ2-7, the V gene TRBV7-8, with 13 bases lining up with TRBD2. The sample consisted of PBMCs from blood, taken about 40 days after vaccination. The CDR3 nucleotides are TGTGCCAGCAGCTTAGCGATGAGACTAGCGGGGGGCCTGCGCGGCGAGCAGTACTTC. Its translation is CASSLAMRLAGGLRGEQYF.